Below are 27 T cell receptor beta chains sequenced from a single sample in a study of cytomegalovirus exposure and HLA in healthy donors (dated by TCRdb to about 2017). The library came from the immunoSEQ multiplex PCR assay. TCRdb limited this immuneACCESS table to in-frame rearrangements with V and J called. A share of clones is missing; checked studies link under half to unresolved V genes, and the rest is unexplained. This sample has about 330,000 clones in its table, and around 86% of those were observed once. In total, the top ten clones hold approximately 0.84% of the sample. The specimen was PBMCs. These receptor sequences come from a woman aged 18 to 35 in good health and CMV-seronegative.

This chain uses TRBV6-5 with TRBJ2-7; 7 bases align to TRBD2. This CDR3 is built from 13 residues. Germline assignment: CDR1 MNHEY and CDR2 SVGAGI. Trimming removed 6 bases from V and 3 bases from J; junction bases left unmatched: 5. CDR3 sequence (DNA): TGTGCCAGCAGACCAGGCGGGAGCTACGAGCAGTACTTC. It translates to CASRPGGSYEQYF.

In this sample, this clone turned up a few times. The chain has TRBV4-3 and TRBJ2-7; TRBD2 agrees at 7 bases. Per germline, CDR1 LGHNA and CDR2 YSLEER. The CDR3 sequence is 15 residues long. After removal of 3 bases from V and 2 bases from J, the junction contained 7 bases not matched to a gene. The DNA of the CDR3 is TGCGCCAGCAGCCAGACCACTAGCGCCACCTACGAGCAGTACTTC. Residues: CASSQTTSATYEQYF.

This clone came up a few times. The chain is built from TRBV6-5 and TRBJ1-2; maybe TRBD1 (5 bases). CDR3 length: 11 residues. V was clipped by 8 bases and J by 8 bases, with 12 bases between them. Germline V gene data show CDR1 as MNHEY and CDR2 as SVGAGI. The CDR3 DNA reads TGTGCCAGCCATCAGGGTGGCGGCTACACCTTC. Amino acid sequence: CASHQGGGYTF.

The chain joins TRBV4-2 to TRBJ2-7, with 8 bases identical to TRBD1. The CDR3 loop spans 15 amino acids. The germline V gene has CDR1 LGHNA and CDR2 YNFKEQ. The ends lost 1 base at V and 2 bases at J; junction bases unmatched: 4. The CDR3 sequence is CASSQATGGTYEQYF. The CDR3 DNA follows: TGTGCCAGCAGCCAAGCCACAGGGGGTACCTACGAGCAGTACTTC.

V and J are TRBV28 and TRBJ1-4, with a tentative D call TRBD1 (6 bases). CDR1 and CDR2 from the germline V gene are MDHEN and SYDVKM. V lost 5 bases, J lost 2 bases, and 9 bases lay in between. The CDR3 loop spans 14 amino acids. CDR3 nucleotide sequence: TGTGCCAGCAGTACAGGGTCCACTAATGAAAAACTGTTTTTT. This codes for CASSTGSTNEKLFF.

The chain combines TRBV5-1 with TRBJ1-4; the D gene is possibly TRBD1 (5 bases). The CDR3 totals 13 residues. The V gene lost 4 bases and the J gene lost 16 bases, with 20 bases spanning the gap. Germline CDR1 is SGHRS and CDR2 is YFSETQ. The CDR3: CASSPLGEGLWFF. The CDR3 bases are TGCGCCAGCAGCCCTCTAGGGGAAGGGTTGTGGTTTTTT. The full variable domain, rest sourced from reference TRBV5-1 and TRBJ1-4, is KAGVTQTPRYLIKTRGQQVTLSCSPISGHRSVSWYQQTPGQGLQFLFEYFSETQRNKGNFPGRFSGRQFSNSRSEMNVSTLELGDSALYLCASSPLGEGLWFFGSGTQLSVL.

This clone was recorded many times. The chain joins TRBV7-2 to TRBJ2-7, with 8 bases identical to TRBD2. The CDR3 has 17 residues. CDR1 is SGHTA and CDR2 is FQGNSA in the germline V gene. V shed 1 base, J shed 2 bases, and the junction held 10 bases outside the gene matches. CDR3 residues: CASSLVVTSGPAYEQYF. In nucleotides, the CDR3 is TGTGCCAGCAGCTTAGTAGTAACTAGCGGCCCAGCCTACGAGCAGTACTTC.

This clone was counted between two and nine times. CDR3 nucleotides: TGTGCCAGCATACGCGGGAGGCTGTACTATGGCTACACCTTC. Translated, it gives CASIRGRLYYGYTF. The chain carries TRBV27 and TRBJ1-2; D is ambiguous. Trimming took 7 bases from V and 3 from J, leaving 15 bases between them. The CDR3 has 14 residues. The germline gives CDR1 MNHEY, CDR2 SMNVEV (reference sequence).

This clone was found a few times. The rearrangement joins TRBV4-1 to TRBJ2-7; the D gene is possibly TRBD2 (5 bases). This CDR3 region has 14 residues. CDR1 MGHRA and CDR2 YSYEKL come from the germline V gene. V shed 2 bases and J shed 3 bases, with 11 bases lying between them. The CDR3 coding sequence is TGCGCCAGCAGCCAAAATCGAGGGAACTACGAGCAGTACTTC. Protein product: CASSQNRGNYEQYF.

The V and J genes are TRBV4-1 and TRBJ2-7; 9 bases line up with TRBD2. V lost 0 bases, J lost 4 bases, and 7 bases stayed unmatched. The CDR3 has 16 residues. The V gene's germline CDR1 is MGHRA and CDR2 YSYEKL. Here the CDR3 DNA reads TGCGCCAGCAGCCAAGATGTTGGCGGGGGGGGATACGAGCAGTACTTC. Its protein is CASSQDVGGGGYEQYF.

V gene TRBV6-1 combines with J gene TRBJ1-5; TRBD1 aligns across 9 bases. CDR1 and CDR2 (germline): MNHNS, SASEGT. J lost 5 bases, V lost 2 bases, and 4 bases had no gene match. CDR3 length: 15 amino acids. CDR3 DNA: TGTGCCAGCAGTGAACTACAGGGGGCAGATCAGCCCCAGCATTTT. Its protein product is CASSELQGADQPQHF.

The rearrangement joins TRBV4-1 to TRBJ2-2, with D possibly TRBD1 on 5 matching bases. CDR3 length equals 17 residues. CDR1 MGHRA and CDR2 YSYEKL come from the germline V gene. V gave up 2 bases and J gave up 0 bases, with 13 bases separating them. The CDR3 sequence: CASSQPGRTPNTGELFF. CDR3 in DNA: TGCGCCAGCAGCCAACCGGGCAGGACACCGAACACCGGGGAGCTGTTTTTT.

The table lists this clone with a count of one. This rearrangement joins TRBV5-1 to TRBJ2-1, with D perhaps matching TRBD2 (6 bases). Germline V gene data show CDR1 as SGHRS and CDR2 as YFSETQ. With 4 bases removed from V and 0 bases from J, the gap between germline ends came to 8 bases. The CDR3 is made up of 14 amino acids. CDR3: CASSAGYSYNEQFF. CDR3 DNA sequence: TGCGCCAGCAGCGCGGGGTACTCCTACAATGAGCAGTTCTTC.

This chain connects TRBV4-1 to TRBJ2-5, with 9 nucleotides matching TRBD1. This CDR3 has 16 residues. Germline assignment: CDR1 MGHRA and CDR2 YSYEKL. V gave up 2 bases and J gave up 5 bases; unmatched junction bases: 9. The CDR3 DNA reads as TGCGCCAGCAGCCAACTAACAGGGGGCGATGGGGAGACCCAGTACTTC. Protein: CASSQLTGGDGETQYF.

The chain recombines TRBV19 with TRBJ1-2; 7 bases line up with TRBD1. Trimming at V came to 1 base and at J to 8 bases, leaving 25 bases not matched to a gene. CDR1 and CDR2 from the germline V gene are LNHDA and SQIVND (reference sequence). This CDR3 has 20 amino acids. The CDR3 region is CASSIAWRDRAHPNKYGYTF. The CDR3 coding sequence is TGTGCCAGTAGTATAGCTTGGAGAGACAGGGCCCACCCCAACAAGTACGGCTACACCTTC.

The CDR3 protein is CSVGGQGDEQYF. Here the CDR3 DNA reads TGCAGCGTTGGGGGCCAGGGCGACGAGCAGTACTTC. The chain recombines TRBV29-1 with TRBJ2-7; a possible D gene is TRBD1 (5 bases). CDR3 size: 12 residues. V was shortened by 4 bases and J by 5 bases, with 12 bases between the two germline ends. The V gene's germline CDR1 is SQVTM and CDR2 ANQGSEA.

This clone was recorded once. This rearrangement joins TRBV11-2 to TRBJ2-5; the D gene is possibly TRBD1 (8 bases). The V end lost 4 bases, the J end lost 5 bases, and 17 bases lay between the germline ends. The germline V gene has CDR1 SGHAT and CDR2 FQNNGV. The CDR3 covers 15 residues. In nucleotides, the CDR3 is TGTGCCAGCAGCTCGTGGACAGGGCGGGAGGAGACCCAGTACTTC. Its protein product is CASSSWTGREETQYF. Complete variable domain (other parts from reference TRBV11-2 and TRBJ2-5): EAGVAQSPRYKIIEKRQSVAFWCNPISGHATLYWYQQILGQGPKLLIQFQNNGVVDDSQLPKDRFSAERLKGVDSTLKIQPAKLEDSAVYLCASSSWTGREETQYFGPGTRLLVL.

This clone was found once. CDR3 DNA sequence: TGTGCCAGCAGCACGGACAGGGGCAAAGTGAACACTGAAGCTTTCTTT. Encoded protein: CASSTDRGKVNTEAFF. The chain links TRBV13 to TRBJ1-1; 9 bases agree with TRBD1. The V gene's germline CDR1 is PRHDT and CDR2 FYEKMQ (reference sequence). This CDR3 has 16 amino acids. V was clipped by 5 bases and J by 0 bases; unmatched bases: 7. The whole variable domain, filled in from reference TRBV13 and TRBJ1-1, reads AAGVIQSPRHLIKEKRETATLKCYPIPRHDTVYWYQQGPGQDPQFLISFYEKMQSDKGSIPDRFSAQQFSDYHSELNMSSLELGDSALYFCASSTDRGKVNTEAFFGQGTRLTVV.

The chain joins TRBV2 to TRBJ1-5; unclear D gene. This CDR3 has 14 residues. CDR1 and CDR2 from the germline V gene are SNHLY and FYNNEI. Trimming stripped 8 bases from V and 2 bases from J, with 13 bases between. The DNA of the CDR3 is TGTGCCAGCCTTTCCGGGTTCGGCAATCAGCCCCAGCATTTT. Its protein product is CASLSGFGNQPQHF.

V and J are TRBV19 and TRBJ1-2, with D maybe TRBD1 (6 bases). Per the germline V gene, CDR1 is LNHDA and CDR2 is SQIVND (reference sequence). The CDR3 loop spans 20 amino acids. Trimming took off 7 bases at V and 0 bases at J, with 30 bases between the two ends. The CDR3 DNA sequence: TGTGCCAGTACCCCACAGGGTCTAACTACTACTTCATTCCCTAACTATGGCTACACCTTC. Its translation is CASTPQGLTTTSFPNYGYTF.

The chain couples TRBV4-3 to TRBJ2-7, with 9 nucleotides matching TRBD2. CDR3 size: 17 residues. The V gene end was trimmed by 1 base and the J gene end by 3 bases; junction bases not matched to a gene: 10. Germline CDR1 LGHNA, CDR2 YSLEER. The CDR3 coding sequence is TGCGCCAGCAGCCAAGGGGCTACAGCGGGAGGTTTCTACGAGCAGTACTTC. Its translation is CASSQGATAGGFYEQYF.

As concerns this clone: The same CDR3 is also encoded by other DNA sequences in this sample. The chain links TRBV11-2 to TRBJ1-2, with a possible D match to TRBD1 (5 bases). Trimming pared 5 bases from V and 3 bases from J, leaving 13 bases between. Germline V CDR1 and CDR2: SGHAT, FQNNGV. The CDR3 runs 14 residues. The CDR3: CASSPGTGDYGYTF. The CDR3 DNA follows: TGTGCCAGCAGCCCTGGGACGGGAGACTATGGCTACACCTTC.

The chain couples TRBV4-3 to TRBJ2-7; a weak D match, TRBD1 (5 bases). This CDR3 has 14 amino acids. Germline-derived CDR1 and CDR2 are LGHNA and YSLEER. The ends were cut back, 4 bases at V and 6 bases at J, with 16 bases in the middle. The DNA for the CDR3 is TGCGCCAGCAGCCTCGCCGGACACCCGTCCGAGCAGTACTTC. Amino acids: CASSLAGHPSEQYF.

This chain's CDR3 is CASSLGLTNEQFF. In nucleotides, the CDR3 is TGCGCCAGCAGCTTGGGACTGACTAATGAGCAGTTCTTC. V is TRBV5-1 and J is TRBJ2-1; D gene uncertain. The CDR3 runs to 13 residues. Germline CDR1 SGHRS, CDR2 YFSETQ. Trimming stripped 0 bases from V and 7 bases from J, with 8 bases between.

The chain recombines TRBV7-9 with TRBJ2-1; TRBD2 matches at 9 bases. V lost 5 bases and J lost 6; bases outside the gene matches: 14. CDR1 and CDR2 from the germline V gene are SEHNR and FQNEAQ (reference sequence). The CDR3 loop spans 17 amino acids. For the CDR3, the DNA is TGTGCCAGCAGCCCCCTAAGCGGGCGGGAGGGAAGCAATGAGCAGTTCTTC. It translates to CASSPLSGREGSNEQFF.

As DNA, the CDR3 is TGTGCCAGTAGACGCCTAGCGGCCACCTACAATGAGCAGTTCTTC. As protein: CASRRLAATYNEQFF. This chain joins TRBV19 and TRBJ2-1, with 7 bases fitting TRBD2. Looked up from germline, CDR1 is LNHDA and CDR2 is SQIVND (reference sequence). V was clipped by 6 bases and J by 2 bases; unmatched bases: 7. The length of the CDR3 is 15 residues. The full variable domain, completed using reference TRBV19 and TRBJ2-1, is DGGITQSPKYLFRKEGQNVTLSCEQNLNHDAMYWYRQDPGQGLRLIYYSQIVNDFQKGDIAEGYSVSREKKESFPLTVTSAQKNPTAFYLCASRRLAATYNEQFFGPGTRLTVL.

As concerns this clone: The junction shows a germline mismatch at one end, possibly a read error. V is TRBV28 and J is TRBJ1-4; D not certain. The CDR3 is 12 amino acids. Germline values: CDR1 MDHEN, CDR2 SYDVKM. The CDR3 protein is CASCFLNEKLFF. The DNA for the CDR3 is TGTGCCAGCTGTTTCCTCAATGAAAAACTGTTTTTT.